This T cell receptor beta chain was sequenced in a study of T-cell reconstitution after alpha-beta-depleted transplantation in children. The CDR3 has 19 residues. The V and J ends lost 0 bases and 0 bases respectively, with 21 bases between them. The germline gives CDR1 DFQATT, CDR2 SNEGSKA (reference sequence). A library of TCRbeta sequences, prepared with unique molecular identifiers, was generated. TCRdb called the PCR reads again in MiXCR, with one record for every CDR3 protein. Among over 90,000 distinct CDR3 sequences listed, about 5.6% were seen once. This clonotype was seen ten or more times. Its antigen remains unknown. The study, taken as a whole, reports: T-cell counts and diversity at one year post-transplant came mainly from newly produced T cells.

The source of this sequence is a female patient younger than 10 who had a stem cell transplant for Fanconi anemia, so the T cells may come from the graft donor. Specimen: PBMCs, mostly from graft donor cells, collected 60 days after TCRalphabeta/CD19-depleted stem cell transplant. The chain recombines TRBV20-1 with TRBJ2-1; possibly TRBD1 or TRBD2 for D (6 bases each). For the CDR3, the DNA is TGCAGTGCTAGAGAGGGGGCGGTACTGGGAGGAGGCTCCTACAATGAGCAGTTCTTC. It translates to CSAREGAVLGGGSYNEQFF.